This TCR beta chain was recorded in a study of identical twins. Study results and limitations: Beta clonotypes that were abundant in cord blood contained fewer insertions, a pattern absent from memory repertoires. Researchers reported weaker excess twin sharing in beta out-of-frame sequences. Alpha sequences out of frame and shared by twins had excess low generation probability.

Each CDR3 protein is one row after TCRdb ran MiXCR on the 5' RACE reads. The sample carries some 1,600,000 distinct CDR3 sequences, about 31% recorded once. In germline, CDR1 is MNHNS, CDR2 SASEGT. The CDR3 extends over 17 amino acids. The junction had 9 bases not matched to a gene; V was cut back by 7 bases and J by 0 bases. Concerning this clonotype: Its target is unknown.

Everyone who gave samples was a healthy Caucasian. The sequencing input was cord blood. The V call is TRBV6-1, the J call TRBJ1-4; 9 positions agree with TRBD1. This TCR was recovered from a newborn girl in good health. CDR3 DNA: TGTGCCAGCAATGAGGACAGGGGCTTTGCAACTAATGAAAAACTGTTTTTT. Translated, it gives CASNEDRGFATNEKLFF.